The clone carrying this TCR beta chain has a count of ten or more. Antigen unknown. The data derive from a study of Graves' ophthalmopathy and Graves' hyperthyroidism. General study points: Using 13 signatures, a model distinguished ophthalmopathy from stable hyperthyroidism, reaching about 87% sensitivity and approximately 80% specificity.

V was trimmed by 3 bases and J by 2 bases, leaving 16 bases between them. The CDR3 is made up of 16 amino acids. TCR beta CDR3 regions were amplified from RNA transcripts. After a first-round RT-PCR with HTBI primers, a second-round multiplex PCR was run. Each CDR3 protein is one row after TCRdb ran MiXCR on the multiplex PCR reads. Counted here are roughly 610,000 distinct CDR3 sequences, about 20% occurring once; the ten biggest clones make up more than 5.5%. This clonotype was sampled from a woman between 18 and 29 years old with stable Graves' hyperthyroidism. Some clones in this sample may be carry-over from other donors' samples. Sequences were obtained from peripheral blood. This chain links TRBV12-3 or TRBV12-4 with TRBJ1-2; maybe TRBD1 (6 bases). CDR3 in DNA: TGTGCCAGCAGTTTTGTTGGAGGGGGTCCCAACTATGGCTACACCTTC. Its protein is CASSFVGGGPNYGYTF.